This entry is about one TCR beta chain. Only in-frame clones appear in the TCRdb table, and some are missing; sequencing was by immunoSEQ multiplex PCR. The sample includes about 40,000 clones, around 94% of them seen just once. Unmatched junction bases numbered 4, after V lost 4 bases and J lost 0 bases. Germline CDR1 is SGHRS and CDR2 is YFSETQ. The CDR3 consists of 15 residues. The source of the sample is a study of blood T cell repertoires in COVID-19. The receptor comes from a man aged 45 to 65 with active COVID-19. The gene calls are TRBV5-1 and TRBJ1-3; 7 bases fit TRBD1. The sample was peripheral blood. The CDR3 loop is CASSRDSSSGNTIYF. CDR3 nucleotides: TGCGCCAGCAGCCGGGACAGCAGCTCTGGAAACACCATATATTTT.